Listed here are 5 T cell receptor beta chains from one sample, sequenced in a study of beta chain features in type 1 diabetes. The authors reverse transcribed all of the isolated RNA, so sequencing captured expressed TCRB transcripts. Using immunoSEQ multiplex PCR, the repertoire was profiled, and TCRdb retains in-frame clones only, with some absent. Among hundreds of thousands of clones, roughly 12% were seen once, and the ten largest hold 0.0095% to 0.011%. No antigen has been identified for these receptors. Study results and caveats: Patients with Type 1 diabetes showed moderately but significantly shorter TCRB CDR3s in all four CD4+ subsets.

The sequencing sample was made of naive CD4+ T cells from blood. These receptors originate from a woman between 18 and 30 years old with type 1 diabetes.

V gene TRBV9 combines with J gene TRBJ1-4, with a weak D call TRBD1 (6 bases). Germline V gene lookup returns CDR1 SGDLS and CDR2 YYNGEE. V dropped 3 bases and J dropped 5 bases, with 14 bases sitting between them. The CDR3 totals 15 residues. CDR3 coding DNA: TGTGCCAGCAGCGGAGGACAGCCGCCAAATGAAAAACTGTTTTTT. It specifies CASSGGQPPNEKLFF.

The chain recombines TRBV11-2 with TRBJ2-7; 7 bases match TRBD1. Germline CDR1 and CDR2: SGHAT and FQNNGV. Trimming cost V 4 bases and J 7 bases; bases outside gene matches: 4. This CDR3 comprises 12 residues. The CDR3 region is CASSSMGQEQYF. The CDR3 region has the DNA TGTGCCAGCAGCTCCATGGGACAGGAGCAGTACTTC.

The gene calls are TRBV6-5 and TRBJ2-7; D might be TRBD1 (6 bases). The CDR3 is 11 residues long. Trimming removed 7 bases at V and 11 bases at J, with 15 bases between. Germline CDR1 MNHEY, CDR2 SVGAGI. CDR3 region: CASTQGQHKYF. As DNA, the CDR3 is TGTGCCAGCACCCAAGGACAGCACAAGTACTTC.

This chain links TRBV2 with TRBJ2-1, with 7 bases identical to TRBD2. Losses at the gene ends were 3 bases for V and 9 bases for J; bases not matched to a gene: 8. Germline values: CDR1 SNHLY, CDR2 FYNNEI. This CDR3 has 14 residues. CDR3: CASSDEGGVSEQFF. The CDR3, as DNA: TGTGCCAGCAGTGATGAGGGAGGGGTTAGTGAGCAGTTCTTC.

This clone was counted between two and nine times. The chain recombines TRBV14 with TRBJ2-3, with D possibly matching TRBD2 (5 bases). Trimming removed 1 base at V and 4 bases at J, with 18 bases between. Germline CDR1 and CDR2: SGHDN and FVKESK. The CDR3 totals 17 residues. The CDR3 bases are TGTGCCAGCAGCCAAGTGTGGTGGGGAGCCCAGGCAGATACGCAGTATTTT. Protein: CASSQVWWGAQADTQYF.